Listed below are T cell receptor beta chains from one sample, sequenced in a study of identical twins. TCRdb reanalysed the 5' RACE reads using MiXCR and keeps one entry per CDR3 protein. The sample lists 500,000 to 600,000 distinct CDR3 sequences; roughly a fifth were seen once. These data are also associated with another study on T cells expressing NK-cell markers.

The sequencing sample was made of CD4+ T cells sorted from blood. These receptors were obtained from a woman under 30 in good health. The CDR3 runs from the conserved cysteine through the conserved F or W. Fields, in order: D gene, clone size, V gene, J gene, CDR3 DNA, CDR3 protein. D genes are given only for firm matches. Only some rows state a clone size, as once, few, many or a class for expanded clones.

d_gene: TRBD1; abundance: NA; v_gene: TRBV7-9; j_gene: TRBJ2-7; CDR3nt: TGTGCCAGCAGCTTAGAACAGGGGGCGCGAGAGCAGTACTTC; CDR3aa: CASSLEQGAREQYF
d_gene: NA; abundance: NA; v_gene: TRBV3-1; j_gene: TRBJ1-5; CDR3nt: TGTGCCAGCAGCCAAGATTTGACTCGGGCCCAGCATTTT; CDR3aa: CASSQDLTRAQHF
d_gene: NA; abundance: NA; v_gene: TRBV5-1; j_gene: TRBJ1-2; CDR3nt: TGCGCCAGCACCTTAGACGGTAACTATGGCTACACCTTC; CDR3aa: CASTLDGNYGYTF
d_gene: NA; abundance: NA; v_gene: TRBV5-1; j_gene: TRBJ2-5; CDR3nt: TGCGCCAGCAGCTTGGCCGTGGCGGGGCTGGAGACCCAGTACTTC; CDR3aa: CASSLAVAGLETQYF
d_gene: TRBD2; abundance: few; v_gene: TRBV20-1; j_gene: TRBJ2-7; CDR3nt: TGCAGTGCTAGAAGGCCGGGGGGTTACGAGCAGTACTTC; CDR3aa: CSARRPGGYEQYF
d_gene: NA; abundance: many; v_gene: TRBV12-3/TRBV12-4; j_gene: TRBJ1-5; CDR3nt: TGTGCCAGCAGTTTGGTAGTCGGGCAGCCCCAGCATTTT; CDR3aa: CASSLVVGQPQHF
d_gene: TRBD2; abundance: few; v_gene: TRBV28; j_gene: TRBJ2-1; CDR3nt: TGTGCCAGCAGTTTAACCGGGACTAGCGATAGGAATGAGCAGTTCTTC; CDR3aa: CASSLTGTSDRNEQFF
d_gene: NA; abundance: NA; v_gene: TRBV10-3; j_gene: TRBJ2-3; CDR3nt: TGTGCCATCAGTGAGGGGAGCTCAGCAATTACAGATACGCAGTATTTT; CDR3aa: CAISEGSSAITDTQYF
d_gene: NA; abundance: NA; v_gene: TRBV18; j_gene: TRBJ1-2; CDR3nt: TGTGCCAGCTCACCAGGGAACAGCTATGGCTACACCTTC; CDR3aa: CASSPGNSYGYTF
d_gene: NA; abundance: many; v_gene: TRBV20-1; j_gene: TRBJ1-1; CDR3nt: TGCAGTGCTACTTCGCGGACGAACACTGAAGCTTTCTTT; CDR3aa: CSATSRTNTEAFF
d_gene: TRBD1; abundance: NA; v_gene: TRBV15; j_gene: TRBJ1-4; CDR3nt: TGTGCCACCAGCTCTCGACAGGGGACTAATGAAAAACTGTTTTTT; CDR3aa: CATSSRQGTNEKLFF
d_gene: TRBD1; abundance: NA; v_gene: TRBV5-1; j_gene: TRBJ2-1; CDR3nt: TGCGCCAGCAGCTCCGGGACAGGGGAATACAATGAGCAGTTCTTC; CDR3aa: CASSSGTGEYNEQFF
d_gene: NA; abundance: few; v_gene: TRBV7-2; j_gene: TRBJ2-6; CDR3nt: TGTGCCAGCAGCCTCAGGGAGTCCGGGGCCAACGTCCTGACTTTC; CDR3aa: CASSLRESGANVLTF
d_gene: NA; abundance: few; v_gene: TRBV29-1; j_gene: TRBJ2-3; CDR3nt: TGCAGCGTTGTTCGGTCCAGAAACCCAGATACGCAGTATTTT; CDR3aa: CSVVRSRNPDTQYF
d_gene: NA; abundance: NA; v_gene: TRBV29-1; j_gene: TRBJ2-7; CDR3nt: TGCAGCGTTGTTGTCCAAGAGGGCACGGGCGAGCAGTACTTC; CDR3aa: CSVVVQEGTGEQYF
d_gene: NA; abundance: few; v_gene: TRBV19; j_gene: TRBJ2-7; CDR3nt: TGTGCCAGTAGTATGGTCCAGGGGACCTACGAGCAGTACTTC; CDR3aa: CASSMVQGTYEQYF
d_gene: NA; abundance: many; v_gene: TRBV10-3; j_gene: TRBJ2-1; CDR3nt: TGTGCCATCAGTGACACCGGGACCGGACTGTTCTTC; CDR3aa: CAISDTGTGLFF
d_gene: TRBD1; abundance: NA; v_gene: TRBV19; j_gene: TRBJ1-5; CDR3nt: TGTGCCAGTAGTACGGGACAGCCAAATCAGCCCCAGCATTTT; CDR3aa: CASSTGQPNQPQHF
d_gene: TRBD2; abundance: NA; v_gene: TRBV5-1; j_gene: TRBJ2-2; CDR3nt: TGCGCCAGCAGCCTACCCCCCGGGACTAGGAGCGGGGAGCTGTTTTTT; CDR3aa: CASSLPPGTRSGELFF
d_gene: NA; abundance: many; v_gene: TRBV5-1; j_gene: TRBJ2-4; CDR3nt: TGCGCCAGCACCCAGGGTGCCGGAAACATTCAGTACTTC; CDR3aa: CASTQGAGNIQYF
d_gene: NA; abundance: many; v_gene: TRBV5-1; j_gene: TRBJ2-2; CDR3nt: TGCGCCAGCACCCCTCTAACGAACACCGGGGAGCTGTTTTTT; CDR3aa: CASTPLTNTGELFF
d_gene: TRBD1; abundance: many; v_gene: TRBV12-3/TRBV12-4; j_gene: TRBJ2-1; CDR3nt: TGTGCCAGCACCTTGGACAGGGACTCCTACAATGAGCAGTTCTTC; CDR3aa: CASTLDRDSYNEQFF
d_gene: NA; abundance: NA; v_gene: TRBV5-1; j_gene: TRBJ1-1; CDR3nt: TGCGCCAGCAGCTTGTGGGTTGTTAACACTGAAGCTTTCTTT; CDR3aa: CASSLWVVNTEAFF
d_gene: NA; abundance: NA; v_gene: TRBV9; j_gene: TRBJ2-7; CDR3nt: TGTGCCAGCAGCGTAGGACCGGGGCCCTCCTACGAGCAGTACTTC; CDR3aa: CASSVGPGPSYEQYF
d_gene: TRBD2; abundance: NA; v_gene: TRBV3-1; j_gene: TRBJ2-1; CDR3nt: TGTGCCAGCAGCCACCCCACTAGCGGGTCCTACAATGAGCAGTTCTTC; CDR3aa: CASSHPTSGSYNEQFF
d_gene: NA; abundance: few; v_gene: TRBV12-3/TRBV12-4; j_gene: TRBJ2-5; CDR3nt: TGTGCCAGCAGTTTAGGTGGGGTCTCGATGGAGACCCAGTACTTC; CDR3aa: CASSLGGVSMETQYF
d_gene: NA; abundance: NA; v_gene: TRBV7-9; j_gene: TRBJ2-2; CDR3nt: TGTGCCAGCAGCTTAGCGGGGGCGATCGGGGAGCTGTTTTTT; CDR3aa: CASSLAGAIGELFF